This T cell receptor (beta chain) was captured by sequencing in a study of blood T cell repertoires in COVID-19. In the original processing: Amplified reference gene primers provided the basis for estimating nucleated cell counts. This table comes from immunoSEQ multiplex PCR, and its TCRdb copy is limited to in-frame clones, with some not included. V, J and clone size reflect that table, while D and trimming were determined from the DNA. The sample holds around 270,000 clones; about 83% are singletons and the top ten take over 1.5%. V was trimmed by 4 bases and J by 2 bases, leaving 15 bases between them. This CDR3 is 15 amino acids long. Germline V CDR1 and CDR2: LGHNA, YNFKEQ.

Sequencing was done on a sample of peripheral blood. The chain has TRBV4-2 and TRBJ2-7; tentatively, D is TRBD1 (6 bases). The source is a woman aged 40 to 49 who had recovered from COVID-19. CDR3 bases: TGTGCCAGCAGCCGCGACCGGACAGCCGCCTACGAGCAGTACTTC. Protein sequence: CASSRDRTAAYEQYF.